This T cell receptor (beta chain) comes out of a study of response to subunit inactivated influenza vaccine. Broader study findings: Few new T cells, the authors suggested, are recruited by each seasonal influenza vaccination.

Turning to this clonotype: What it binds is unknown.

TCRdb re-called the RT-PCR reads with MiXCR, one entry per CDR3 protein. The sample comprises about 500,000 distinct CDR3 sequences, approximately 17% of which are singletons, and roughly 3% rests with the top ten. The sequence was collected from a man between 45 and 75 years old who received an inactivated influenza vaccine. Material: CD4+ T cells sorted from PBMCs, obtained around 2 years after vaccination.

The DNA of the CDR3 is TGTGCCACCAGTGATCGCTCAAGGACAGGGCACGGCACAGATACGCAGTATTTT. As protein: CATSDRSRTGHGTDTQYF. The chain is built from TRBV24-1 and TRBJ2-3; 8 bases line up with TRBD1. CDR1 and CDR2 from the germline V gene are KGHDR and SFDVKD. The V and J ends lost 3 bases and 1 base, in that order; junction bases with no gene match: 11. This CDR3 region has 18 residues.